Listed here are 32 T cell receptor beta chains from one sample, sequenced in a study of OX40 agonist ivuxolimab in advanced cancers. Generated by immunoSEQ multiplex PCR, the TCRdb table keeps only in-frame clones and is missing some. The data show tens of thousands of clones, with more than 90% seen just once and 4.8% held by the top ten. The sequences come from CD4+ or CD8+ T cells sorted from blood, collected in a trial of the OX40 agonist ivuxolimab. These receptor sequences come from an adult with an advanced solid tumor such as melanoma, head and neck, liver or kidney cancer.

The DNA of the CDR3 is TGTGCCAGCAGTTTATCGTCAGGGGTCCAAGAGACCCAGTACTTC. The encoded protein is CASSLSSGVQETQYF. The chain couples TRBV27 to TRBJ2-5, with a weak D call TRBD1 (6 bases). Germline CDR1 reads MNHEY; CDR2 reads SMNVEV (reference sequence). The V and J ends lost 0 bases and 1 base respectively, with 9 bases between them. The CDR3 is 15 amino acids.

The V gene is TRBV5-1, the J gene TRBJ1-5; a possible D gene is TRBD1 (5 bases). The CDR3 is made up of 14 amino acids. The germline V gene has CDR1 SGHRS and CDR2 YFSETQ. V was pared by 4 bases and J by 7 bases, with 15 bases between. As DNA, the CDR3 is TGCGCCAGCAGCCTAGATGGGACCGGACAGCCCCAGCATTTT. Translated: CASSLDGTGQPQHF.

The CDR3 DNA is TGTGCCAGCAGTTACGGGGGAGGGACAGGTCGGGGAAAACTGTTTTTT. Translated: CASSYGGGTGRGKLFF. The chain recombines TRBV6-5 with TRBJ1-4, with 8 bases that match TRBD1. Germline V gives CDR1 MNHEY, CDR2 SVGAGI. Trimming took 2 bases from V and 10 from J; bases not matched to a gene: 12. The CDR3 is made up of 16 amino acids.

The CDR3 spells CSVSGQGIYEQYF. CDR3 bases: TGCAGCGTATCGGGCCAGGGGATCTACGAGCAGTACTTC. The chain has TRBV29-1 and TRBJ2-7, with D perhaps matching TRBD1 (6 bases). The length of the CDR3 is 13 residues. CDR1 and CDR2 (germline): SQVTM, ANQGSEA. Between the trimmed V and J ends, which lost 6 bases and 3 bases, there was a span of 15 bases.

V and J are TRBV6-1 and TRBJ1-2; the D is unclear. Trimming pared 0 bases from V and 14 bases from J, leaving 13 bases between. The CDR3 totals 12 residues. The germline CDR1 and CDR2 sequences are MNHNS and SASEGT. The CDR3 sequence: CASSEALEGRTF. CDR3 in DNA: TGTGCCAGCAGTGAAGCGCTGGAAGGTCGAACCTTC.

The chain couples TRBV6-1 to TRBJ1-2; D gene uncertain. The germline CDR1 and CDR2 sequences are MNHNS and SASEGT. The CDR3 has 14 residues. V lost 1 base and J 2 bases, leaving 8 bases between the germline ends. The CDR3, as DNA: TGTGCCAGCAGTGAAGGTCAGCGGAACTATGGCTACACCTTC. Translation: CASSEGQRNYGYTF.

The chain has TRBV4-3 and TRBJ2-7, with 11 bases aligning to TRBD2. This CDR3 has 16 amino acids. The V segment lost 0 bases and the J segment 4 bases; nucleotides outside the gene matches: 5. Germline V lookup: CDR1 LGHNA, CDR2 YSLEER. The CDR3 is CASSQDPTSGKYEQYF. The CDR3 bases are TGCGCCAGCAGCCAAGATCCGACTAGCGGGAAGTACGAGCAGTACTTC.

This clone appeared once. The chain joins TRBV9 to TRBJ2-7, with 8 bases matching TRBD2. Germline-derived CDR1 and CDR2 are SGDLS and YYNGEE. CDR3 length: 16 residues. V trimming: 3 bases; J trimming: 1 base; junction bases outside the gene matches: 9. CDR3 sequence reads: CASSAKPTSGSYEQYF. The CDR3, as DNA: TGTGCCAGCAGCGCGAAACCCACTAGCGGATCCTACGAGCAGTACTTC.

The rearrangement uses TRBV7-8 and TRBJ2-5; 7 bases fit TRBD2. Germline values: CDR1 SGHVS, CDR2 FQNEAQ. V dropped 0 bases and J dropped 4; count of bases not matched to a gene: 8. CDR3 length equals 16 residues. The CDR3 loop is CASSLAQPGGIETQYF. The CDR3 nucleotides read TGTGCCAGCAGCTTAGCGCAACCGGGAGGTATAGAGACCCAGTACTTC.

This chain links TRBV4-2 with TRBJ2-3, with 8 bases fitting TRBD1. V gave up 2 bases and J gave up 6 bases; unmatched junction bases: 4. The germline gives CDR1 LGHNA, CDR2 YNFKEQ. This CDR3 has 14 residues. For the CDR3, the DNA is TGTGCCAGCAGCCAATCGACAGGGGTCGATACGCAGTATTTT. Protein product: CASSQSTGVDTQYF.

The chain is built from TRBV13 and TRBJ2-7, with 9 bases matching TRBD2. Germline CDR1 and CDR2: PRHDT and FYEKMQ (reference sequence). With 5 bases clipped from V and 4 bases from J, the junction kept 6 bases outside the gene matches. This CDR3 contains 14 residues. CDR3 bases: TGTGCCAGCAGCCGCGGGAGGGCCGCTTACGAGCAGTACTTC. It encodes CASSRGRAAYEQYF.

This chain joins TRBV6-5 and TRBJ2-5; D remains ambiguous. The germline V gene has CDR1 MNHEY and CDR2 SVGAGI. The CDR3 runs to 11 residues. Deletions cut 3 bases from V and 3 bases from J, with 2 bases between. The CDR3 nucleotides read TGTGCCAGCAGTTATAAAGAGACCCAGTACTTC. This codes for CASSYKETQYF.

The chain combines TRBV4-3 with TRBJ2-1; 10 nucleotides match TRBD2. Germline values: CDR1 LGHNA, CDR2 YSLEER. This CDR3 spans 15 amino acids. Trimming at V came to 0 bases and at J to 6 bases, leaving 2 bases not matched to a gene. CDR3: CASSQDSGRANEQFF. As DNA, the CDR3 is TGCGCCAGCAGCCAAGACAGCGGGAGGGCCAATGAGCAGTTCTTC.

The chain is built from TRBV5-6 and TRBJ2-7; no firm D call. Germline loops: CDR1 SGHDT, CDR2 YYEEEE. Trimming shortened V by 0 bases and J by 7 bases, and 11 bases separated the two germline ends. CDR3 length: 13 amino acids. The CDR3 nucleotides are TGTGCCAGCAGCTTGGCGAGTGGGATGGAGCAGTACTTC. Translated, it gives CASSLASGMEQYF.

This chain uses TRBV5-6 with TRBJ2-1; no clear D gene. Looked up from germline, CDR1 is SGHDT and CDR2 is YYEEEE. The CDR3 runs to 12 residues. Trimming pared 2 bases from V and 9 bases from J, leaving 9 bases between. The CDR3 protein is CASSFGAFEQFF. CDR3 nucleotides: TGTGCCAGCAGCTTCGGCGCTTTTGAGCAGTTCTTC.

The gene calls are TRBV11-3 and TRBJ1-6; possibly TRBD1 for D (5 bases). CDR3 length: 14 residues. The germline V gene has CDR1 SGHNT and CDR2 YENEEA. Trimming left V 8 bases short and J 7 bases short, with 15 bases between. The CDR3 nucleotides read TGTGCCAGCGCCACAGGCATTGGCAATTCACCCCTCCACTTT. Its translation: CASATGIGNSPLHF. The full variable domain, completed using reference TRBV11-3 and TRBJ1-6, is EAGVVQSPRYKIIEKKQPVAFWCNPISGHNTLYWYLQNLGQGPELLIRYENEEAVDDSQLPKDRFSAERLKGVDSTLKIQPAELGDSAVYLCASATGIGNSPLHFGNGTRLTVT.

J is TRBJ2-7 and V is TRBV4-3; D uncertain. V was trimmed by 0 bases and J by 6 bases, leaving 12 bases between them. In germline, CDR1 is LGHNA, CDR2 YSLEER. The CDR3 length is 14 residues. CDR3 residues: CASSQEPRWGEQYF. The CDR3, as DNA: TGCGCCAGCAGCCAAGAGCCTCGTTGGGGCGAGCAGTACTTC.

This chain connects TRBV2 to TRBJ2-7; D might be TRBD2 (6 bases). CDR3 size: 15 residues. V was cut by 6 bases and J by 0 bases, with 15 bases left in between. CDR1 is SNHLY and CDR2 is FYNNEI in the germline V gene. CDR3 DNA sequence: TGTGCCAGCAGGGATTGGGGAGGAAGCTCCTACGAGCAGTACTTC. Translation gives CASRDWGGSSYEQYF.

This chain links TRBV19 with TRBJ2-5, with 8 bases matching TRBD2. The CDR3 loop spans 15 amino acids. Germline CDR1 LNHDA, CDR2 SQIVND (reference sequence). The ends lost 9 bases at V and 5 bases at J; junction bases unmatched: 14. The CDR3 spells CASKEVGRAGETQYF. CDR3 DNA: TGTGCCAGCAAAGAGGTCGGGAGGGCCGGGGAGACCCAGTACTTC.

The chain recombines TRBV7-8 with TRBJ1-3; D remains unclear. The CDR3 is 16 residues long. The V end was cut by 0 bases, the J end by 0 bases, with 9 bases between. Germline CDR1 is SGHVS and CDR2 is FQNEAQ. Written as DNA, the CDR3 is TGTGCCAGCAGCTTAGCGGGGTCCAGCTCTGGAAACACCATATATTTT. Translating gives CASSLAGSSSGNTIYF.

The V and J genes are TRBV5-1 and TRBJ2-3; 11 bases are shared with TRBD2. This CDR3 is 16 amino acids long. Germline values: CDR1 SGHRS, CDR2 YFSETQ. J gave up 4 bases and V 4 bases, and 8 bases lay outside the gene matches. The CDR3 sequence is CASSALAGGSSDTQYF. CDR3 nucleotides: TGCGCCAGCAGCGCCCTAGCGGGAGGAAGTTCAGATACGCAGTATTTT.

This rearrangement joins TRBV10-3 to TRBJ1-1; no definite D call. This CDR3 comprises 11 residues. V lost 9 bases, J lost 4 bases, and 9 bases lay in between. Germline assignment: CDR1 ENHRY and CDR2 SYGVKD. The CDR3 here is CAIRATTEAFF. The CDR3 nucleotides are TGTGCCATACGGGCTACCACTGAAGCTTTCTTT.

The table lists this clone with a count of one. This chain links TRBV18 with TRBJ1-2; D is uncertain. The CDR3 sequence is 17 residues long. Trimming stripped 4 bases from V and 8 bases from J, with 26 bases between. Germline assignment: CDR1 KGHSH and CDR2 LQKENI. The CDR3 loop reads CASSLLSTGRTSPGYTF. The CDR3 bases are TGTGCCAGCTCACTACTATCCACGGGTCGTACATCCCCAGGCTACACCTTC. Drawing the rest from reference TRBV18 and TRBJ1-2, the complete variable domain is NAGVMQNPRHLVRRRGQEARLRCSPMKGHSHVYWYRQLPEEGLKFMVYLQKENIIDESGMPKERFSAEFPKEGPSILRIQQVVRGDSAAYFCASSLLSTGRTSPGYTFGSGTRLTVV.

The gene calls are TRBV7-2 and TRBJ2-3; D is undetermined. The CDR3 is made up of 11 amino acids. The germline CDR1 and CDR2 sequences are SGHTA and FQGNSA. The ends were cut back, 5 bases at V and 2 bases at J, with 2 bases in the middle. The CDR3 nucleotides are TGTGCCAGCAGCAACACAGATACGCAGTATTTT. Translating it yields CASSNTDTQYF.

The chain uses TRBV28 and TRBJ1-2; D possibly corresponds to TRBD1 (6 bases). The V gene lost 2 bases and the J gene lost 2 bases, with 12 bases spanning the gap. The CDR3 consists of 15 residues. In germline, CDR1 is MDHEN, CDR2 SYDVKM. The CDR3 DNA sequence: TGTGCCAGCAGTTTAAATAGGGGGAGGAACTATGGCTACACCTTC. Residues: CASSLNRGRNYGYTF.

The chain uses TRBV28 and TRBJ2-1; possible D gene TRBD1, 6 bases. V was shortened by 6 bases and J by 7 bases, with 13 bases between the two germline ends. Germline values: CDR1 MDHEN, CDR2 SYDVKM. The CDR3 is made up of 13 amino acids. The CDR3 sequence: CASSLDRTNEQFF. The CDR3 nucleotides read TGTGCCAGCAGCCTTGACAGGACAAATGAGCAGTTCTTC.

The CDR3 protein is CASSLATSYEQYF. CDR3 coding DNA: TGTGCCAGCAGCTTAGCCACCTCCTACGAGCAGTACTTC. This rearrangement joins TRBV7-9 to TRBJ2-7; D is undetermined. Germline V gene data show CDR1 as SEHNR and CDR2 as FQNEAQ (reference sequence). CDR3 length: 13 amino acids. V was trimmed by 0 bases and J by 0 bases, leaving 3 bases between them.

The rearrangement uses TRBV4-2 and TRBJ2-3; D might be TRBD2 (5 bases). The CDR3 has 14 residues. Trimming removed 0 bases from V and 6 bases from J, with 10 bases in between. The germline CDR1 and CDR2 sequences are LGHNA and YNFKEQ. The CDR3 nucleotides read TGTGCCAGCAGCCAAGATCCAGGAGGCGATACGCAGTATTTT. It specifies CASSQDPGGDTQYF.

The chain couples TRBV2 to TRBJ2-2, with 10 bases matching TRBD2. The CDR3 spans 14 residues. Trimming at V came to 8 bases and at J to 5 bases, leaving 5 bases not matched to a gene. Germline V gives CDR1 SNHLY, CDR2 FYNNEI. CDR3 region: CASESGRATGELFF. In nucleotides, the CDR3 is TGTGCCAGCGAGAGCGGGAGGGCGACCGGGGAGCTGTTTTTT.

The V gene is TRBV19, the J gene TRBJ2-3; D is possibly TRBD1 or TRBD2 (5 bases each). Looked up from germline, CDR1 is LNHDA and CDR2 is SQIVND (reference sequence). The CDR3 totals 14 residues. V dropped 5 bases and J dropped 8 bases, with 17 bases sitting between them. The CDR3 nucleotides read TGTGCCAGTAGTCAGCTAACGGGACCAGGTACGCAGTATTTT. As protein: CASSQLTGPGTQYF.

This rearrangement joins TRBV28 to TRBJ2-7; D gene uncertain. The CDR3 is made up of 11 amino acids. Germline CDR1 is MDHEN and CDR2 is SYDVKM. The V end lost 5 bases, the J end lost 7 bases, and 9 bases lay between the germline ends. In nucleotides, the CDR3 is TGTGCCAGCAGTACCCGCCTAGAGCAGTACTTC. Its protein is CASSTRLEQYF.

This chain joins TRBV7-9 and TRBJ2-5, with TRBD1 matching 9 bases. Germline V gives CDR1 SEHNR, CDR2 FQNEAQ (reference sequence). The CDR3 is 16 amino acids. Unmatched junction bases numbered 13, after V lost 6 bases and J lost 5 bases. The CDR3 sequence is CASSQTDRGALETQYF. CDR3 DNA sequence: TGTGCCAGCAGTCAAACCGACAGGGGGGCTTTGGAGACCCAGTACTTC.